This paragraph reports one T cell receptor beta chain. Its target is not known. Sampling of alopecia areata patients yielded lesional scalp punch biopsies as well as peripheral blood. These data are taken from a study of CD8+ T cells in alopecia areata. Study information: The drug, oral tofacitinib, was given to treated patients at 5 to 10 mg twice daily. The protocol delivered tofacitinib for 6 to 18 months, then withdrew it for 6 months.

cDNA serving as the sequencing template came from extracted, reverse transcribed RNA. Using immunoSEQ multiplex PCR, the repertoire was profiled, and TCRdb retains in-frame clones only, with some absent. Of roughly 150,000 clones in the sample, approximately 53% were seen once. Overall study results and limits: The study also sequences resident alphabeta T cells of normal skin in scalp samples.

The receptor was derived from a human donor with alopecia areata. This specimen consisted of CD8+ T cells sorted from blood, obtained at week 0.

The CDR3 DNA reads as TGTGCCAGCAGCCAAGACTTGGACAGCTATAATTCACCCCTCCACTTT. This codes for CASSQDLDSYNSPLHF. The chain combines TRBV5-4 with TRBJ1-6; maybe TRBD1 (6 bases). Trimming stripped 4 bases from V and 3 bases from J, with 14 bases between. The germline CDR1 and CDR2 sequences are SGHNT and YYREEE (reference sequence). This CDR3 is 16 amino acids long.